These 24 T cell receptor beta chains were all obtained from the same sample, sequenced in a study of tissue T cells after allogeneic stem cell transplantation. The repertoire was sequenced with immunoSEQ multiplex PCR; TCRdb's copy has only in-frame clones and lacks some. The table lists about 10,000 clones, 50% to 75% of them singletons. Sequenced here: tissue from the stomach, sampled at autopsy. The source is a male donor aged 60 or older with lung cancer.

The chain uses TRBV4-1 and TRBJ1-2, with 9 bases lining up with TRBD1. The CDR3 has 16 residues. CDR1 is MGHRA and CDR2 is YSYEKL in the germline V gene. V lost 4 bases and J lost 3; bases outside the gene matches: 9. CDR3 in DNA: TGCGCCAGCAGCCTTACCGGGACAGGGAGCGACTATGGCTACACCTTC. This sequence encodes CASSLTGTGSDYGYTF.

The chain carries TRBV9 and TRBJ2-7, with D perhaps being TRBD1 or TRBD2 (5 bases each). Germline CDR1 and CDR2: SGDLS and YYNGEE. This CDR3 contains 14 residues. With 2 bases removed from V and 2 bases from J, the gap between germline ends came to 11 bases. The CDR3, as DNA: TGTGCCAGCAGCGTGAGGGGAAGTACCTACGAGCAGTACTTC. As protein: CASSVRGSTYEQYF. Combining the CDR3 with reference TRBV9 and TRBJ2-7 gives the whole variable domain DSGVTQTPKHLITATGQRVTLRCSPRSGDLSVYWYQQSLDQGLQFLIQYYNGEERAKGNILERFSAQQFPDLHSELNLSSLELGDSALYFCASSVRGSTYEQYFGPGTRLTVT.

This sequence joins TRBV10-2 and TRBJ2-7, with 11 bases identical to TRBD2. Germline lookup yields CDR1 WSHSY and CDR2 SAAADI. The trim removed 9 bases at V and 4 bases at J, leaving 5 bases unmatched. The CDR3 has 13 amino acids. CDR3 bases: TGCGCCAGTCTGCTAGCGGGGGGATACGAGCAGTACTTC. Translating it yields CASLLAGGYEQYF.

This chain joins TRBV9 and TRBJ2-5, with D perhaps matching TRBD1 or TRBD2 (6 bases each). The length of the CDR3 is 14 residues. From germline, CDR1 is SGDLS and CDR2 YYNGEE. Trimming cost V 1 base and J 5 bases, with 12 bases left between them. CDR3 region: CASSVRGGWETQYF. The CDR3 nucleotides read TGTGCCAGCAGCGTACGAGGGGGGTGGGAGACCCAGTACTTC.

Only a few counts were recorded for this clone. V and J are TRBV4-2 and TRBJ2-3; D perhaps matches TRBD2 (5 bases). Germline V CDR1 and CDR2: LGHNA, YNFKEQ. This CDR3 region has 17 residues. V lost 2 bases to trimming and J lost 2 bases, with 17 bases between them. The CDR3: CASSQLFPGSHTDTQYF. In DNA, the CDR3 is TGTGCCAGCAGCCAACTTTTTCCGGGAAGTCACACAGATACGCAGTATTTT.

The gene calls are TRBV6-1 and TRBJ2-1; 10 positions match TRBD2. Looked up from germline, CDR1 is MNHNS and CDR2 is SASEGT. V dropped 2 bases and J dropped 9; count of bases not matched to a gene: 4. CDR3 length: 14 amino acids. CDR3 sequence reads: CASSERLAGPEQFF. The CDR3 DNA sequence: TGTGCCAGCAGTGAAAGACTAGCGGGCCCTGAGCAGTTCTTC.

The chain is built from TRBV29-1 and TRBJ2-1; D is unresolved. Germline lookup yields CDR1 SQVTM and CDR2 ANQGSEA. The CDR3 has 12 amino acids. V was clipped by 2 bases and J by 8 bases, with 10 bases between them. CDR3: CSVERFRDEQFF. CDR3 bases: TGCAGCGTTGAAAGGTTCCGGGATGAGCAGTTCTTC.

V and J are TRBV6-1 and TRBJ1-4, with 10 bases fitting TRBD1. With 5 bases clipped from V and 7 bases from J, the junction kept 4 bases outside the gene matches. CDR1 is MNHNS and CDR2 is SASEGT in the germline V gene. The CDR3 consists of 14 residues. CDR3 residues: CASSPGTGVEKLFF. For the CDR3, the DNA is TGTGCCAGCAGTCCCGGGACAGGGGTTGAAAAACTGTTTTTT.

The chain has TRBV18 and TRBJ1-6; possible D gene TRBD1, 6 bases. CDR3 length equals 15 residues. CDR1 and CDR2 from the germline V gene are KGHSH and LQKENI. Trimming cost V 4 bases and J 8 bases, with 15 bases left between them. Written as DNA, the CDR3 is TGTGCCAGCTCACTAATGACAGGCCAGGATTCACCCCTCCACTTT. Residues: CASSLMTGQDSPLHF.

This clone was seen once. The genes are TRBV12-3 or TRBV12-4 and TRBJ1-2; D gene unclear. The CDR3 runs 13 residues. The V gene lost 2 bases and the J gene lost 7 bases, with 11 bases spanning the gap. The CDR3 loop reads CASSLSVSGGYTF. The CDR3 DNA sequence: TGTGCCAGCAGTTTATCGGTCTCAGGTGGCTACACCTTC.

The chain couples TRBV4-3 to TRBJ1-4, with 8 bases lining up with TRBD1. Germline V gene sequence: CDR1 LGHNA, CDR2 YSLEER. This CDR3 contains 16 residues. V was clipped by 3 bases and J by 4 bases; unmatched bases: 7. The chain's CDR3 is CASSHSLGQGNEKLFF. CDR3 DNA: TGCGCCAGCAGCCACTCTCTCGGACAGGGTAATGAAAAACTGTTTTTT.

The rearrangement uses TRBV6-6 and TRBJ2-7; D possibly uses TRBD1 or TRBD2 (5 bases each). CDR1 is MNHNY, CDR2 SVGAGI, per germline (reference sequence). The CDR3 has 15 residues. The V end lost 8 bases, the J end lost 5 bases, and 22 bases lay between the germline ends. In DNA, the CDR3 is TGTGCCAGCGGCGCACCCCACGAGGGGCCCCACGAGCAGTACTTC. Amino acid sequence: CASGAPHEGPHEQYF.

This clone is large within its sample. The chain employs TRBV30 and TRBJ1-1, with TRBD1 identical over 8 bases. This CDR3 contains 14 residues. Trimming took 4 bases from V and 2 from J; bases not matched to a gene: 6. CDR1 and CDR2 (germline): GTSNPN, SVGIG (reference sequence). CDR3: CAWNLGQVNTEAFF. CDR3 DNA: TGTGCCTGGAACCTGGGACAGGTAAACACTGAAGCTTTCTTT.

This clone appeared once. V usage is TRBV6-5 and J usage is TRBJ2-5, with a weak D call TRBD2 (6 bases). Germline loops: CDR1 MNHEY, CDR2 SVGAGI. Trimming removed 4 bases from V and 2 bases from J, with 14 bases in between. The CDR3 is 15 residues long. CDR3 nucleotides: TGTGCCAGCAGTTTCAGGAGGGCTCGGCAAGAGACCCAGTACTTC. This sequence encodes CASSFRRARQETQYF.

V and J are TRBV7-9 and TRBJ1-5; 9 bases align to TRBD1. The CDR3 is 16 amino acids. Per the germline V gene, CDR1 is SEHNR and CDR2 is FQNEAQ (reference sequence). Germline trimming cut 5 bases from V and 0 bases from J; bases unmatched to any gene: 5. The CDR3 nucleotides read TGTGCCAGCAGCCTCCGACAGGGGGATAGCAATCAGCCCCAGCATTTT. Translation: CASSLRQGDSNQPQHF. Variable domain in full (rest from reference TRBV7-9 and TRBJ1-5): DTGVSQNPRHKITKRGQNVTFRCDPISEHNRLYWYRQTLGQGPEFLTYFQNEAQLEKSRLLSDRFSAERPKGSFSTLEIQRTEQGDSAMYLCASSLRQGDSNQPQHFGDGTRLSIL.

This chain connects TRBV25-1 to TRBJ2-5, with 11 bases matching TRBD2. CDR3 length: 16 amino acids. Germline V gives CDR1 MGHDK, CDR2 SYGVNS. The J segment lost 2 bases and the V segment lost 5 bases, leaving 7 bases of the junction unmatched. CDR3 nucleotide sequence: TGTGCCAGCAGTAAAGGGGGGACTAGCGGACAAGAGACCCAGTACTTC. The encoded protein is CASSKGGTSGQETQYF.

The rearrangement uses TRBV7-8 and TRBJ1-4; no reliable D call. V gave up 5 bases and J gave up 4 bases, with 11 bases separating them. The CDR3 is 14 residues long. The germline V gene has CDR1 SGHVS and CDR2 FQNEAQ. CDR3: CASSVGSNNEKLFF. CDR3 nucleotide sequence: TGTGCCAGCAGCGTGGGATCAAATAATGAAAAACTGTTTTTT.

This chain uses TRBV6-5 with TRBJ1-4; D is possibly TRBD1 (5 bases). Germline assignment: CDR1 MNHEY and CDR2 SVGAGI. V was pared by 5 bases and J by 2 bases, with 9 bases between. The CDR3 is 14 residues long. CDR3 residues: CASSKTATNEKLFF. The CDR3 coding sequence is TGTGCCAGCAGTAAGACAGCGACTAATGAAAAACTGTTTTTT.

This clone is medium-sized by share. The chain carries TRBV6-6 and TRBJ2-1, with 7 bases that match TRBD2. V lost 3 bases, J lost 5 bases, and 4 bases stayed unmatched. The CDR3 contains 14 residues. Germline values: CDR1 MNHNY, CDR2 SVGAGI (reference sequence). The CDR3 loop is CASSYRGVNNEQFF. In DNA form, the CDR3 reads TGTGCCAGCAGTTATCGGGGGGTAAACAATGAGCAGTTCTTC.

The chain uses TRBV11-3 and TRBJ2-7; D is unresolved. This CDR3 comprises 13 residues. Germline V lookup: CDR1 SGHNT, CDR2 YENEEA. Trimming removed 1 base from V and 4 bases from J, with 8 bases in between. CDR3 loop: CASSLVGDYEQYF. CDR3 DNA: TGTGCCAGCAGCTTAGTAGGTGATTACGAGCAGTACTTC.

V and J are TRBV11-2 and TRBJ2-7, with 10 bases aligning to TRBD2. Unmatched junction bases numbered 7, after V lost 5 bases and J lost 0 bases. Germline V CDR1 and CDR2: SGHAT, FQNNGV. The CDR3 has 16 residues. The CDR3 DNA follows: TGTGCCAGCAGCCCCCCCGGACTAGCGGACTCCTACGAGCAGTACTTC. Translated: CASSPPGLADSYEQYF.

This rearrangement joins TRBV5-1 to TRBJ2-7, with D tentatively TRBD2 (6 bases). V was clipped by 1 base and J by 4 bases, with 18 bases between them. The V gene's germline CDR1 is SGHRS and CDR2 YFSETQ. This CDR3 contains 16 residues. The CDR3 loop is CASSLSPREPLYEQYF. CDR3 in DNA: TGCGCCAGCAGCTTGAGTCCTCGGGAGCCCTTGTACGAGCAGTACTTC.

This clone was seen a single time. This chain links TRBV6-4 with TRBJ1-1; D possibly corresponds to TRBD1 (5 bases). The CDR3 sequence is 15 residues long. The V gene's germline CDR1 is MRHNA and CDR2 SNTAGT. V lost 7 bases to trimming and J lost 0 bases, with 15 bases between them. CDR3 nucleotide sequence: TGTGCCAGCAAAACCGAAGACAGTTTGAACACTGAAGCTTTCTTT. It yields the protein CASKTEDSLNTEAFF.

Here the CDR3 reads CASSPPSMITEQYF. CDR3 in DNA: TGTGCCAGCTCACCACCCTCCATGATAACGGAGCAGTACTTC. This rearrangement joins TRBV18 to TRBJ2-7; D gene uncertain. From germline, CDR1 is KGHSH and CDR2 LQKENI. This CDR3 has 14 residues. The V end was cut by 0 bases, the J end by 7 bases, with 13 bases between.